This T cell receptor (beta chain) appears in the sequencing data of a study of breast tumors, draining lymph nodes, adjacent tissues. TCRdb passed the multiplex PCR reads through MiXCR, listing each CDR3 protein once. Counted here are around 290,000 distinct CDR3 sequences, 30% occurring once; the ten biggest clones make up 0.85% to 1.2%. Breast cancer patients provided tissue from their axillary draining lymph nodes. V was trimmed by 7 bases and J by 0 bases, leaving 13 bases between them. CDR3 length: 15 amino acids. This clonotype was counted at least ten times. What it recognizes is unknown. Study-wide results and limits: Compared with basal-like, luminal-like tumors shared significantly more repertoire with nontumor tissue. Tumor TCR diversity was below lymph nodes but above nontumor tissue.

Sequencing was performed on axillary lymph node tissue. This TCR was recovered from a female donor with breast cancer. Some clones in this sample may be carry-over from other donors' samples. The chain recombines TRBV12-3 or TRBV12-4 with TRBJ2-1, with unresolved D. The CDR3 sequence is CASKDGPVSYNEQFF. CDR3 coding DNA: TGTGCCAGCAAGGACGGTCCCGTCTCCTACAATGAGCAGTTCTTC.